This T cell receptor (beta chain) was observed in a study of T-cell memory formation after mild COVID-19. The study's findings and limits: Certain responding clones were present in pre-infection memory, suggesting participation of cross-reactive memory.

Judged by abundance, this clonotype is medium-sized. The antigen is not known. Trimming took 0 bases from V and 7 from J; bases not matched to a gene: 4. The germline V gene has CDR1 SGHTA and CDR2 FQGTGA. This CDR3 is 15 amino acids long. From the 5' RACE reads, TCRdb called clonotypes with MiXCR, one entry per CDR3 protein. This sample has around 180,000 distinct CDR3 sequences, with about 18% found just once. The receptor's source is a young man who had mild COVID-19 (a few samples of this study predate the infection). Cell type and time point are not known. The chain combines TRBV7-3 with TRBJ2-1, with TRBD2 identical over 9 bases. The material sequenced was PBMCs or a T cell subset sorted from them (not recorded which). CDR3 DNA: TGTGCCAGCAGCTTAACCAGCGGGGGGATAAATGAGCAGTTCTTC. Translated: CASSLTSGGINEQFF.